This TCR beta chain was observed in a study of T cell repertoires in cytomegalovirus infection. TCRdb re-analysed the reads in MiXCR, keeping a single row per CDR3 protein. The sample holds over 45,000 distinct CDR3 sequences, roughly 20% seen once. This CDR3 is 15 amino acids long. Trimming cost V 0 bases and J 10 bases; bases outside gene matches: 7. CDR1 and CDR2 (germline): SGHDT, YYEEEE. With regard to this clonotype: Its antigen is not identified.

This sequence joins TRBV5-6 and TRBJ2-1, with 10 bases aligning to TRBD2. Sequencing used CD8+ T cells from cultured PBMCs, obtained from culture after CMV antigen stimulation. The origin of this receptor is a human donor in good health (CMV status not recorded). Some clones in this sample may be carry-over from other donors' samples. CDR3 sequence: CASSLDGLAGVEQFF. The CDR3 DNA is TGTGCCAGCAGCTTGGACGGGCTAGCGGGAGTGGAGCAGTTCTTC.